This entry describes one TCR beta chain. Its specificity is unknown. Profiled with immunoSEQ multiplex PCR; TCRdb holds only in-frame clones, not every one. The table shows 100,000 to 150,000 clones, with 90% occurring only once. The data derive from a study of T cell responses to AZD1222 COVID-19 vaccine. Study-wide results and caveats: Repertoire sampling occurred only after the peak T cell response. Spike-specific TCR breadth and depth grew following two AZD1222 doses.

The germline CDR1 and CDR2 sequences are MNHNY and SVGAGI (reference sequence). The CDR3 spans 14 residues. V lost 8 bases and J 4 bases, leaving 14 bases between the germline ends. The material sequenced was peripheral blood, taken on day 0 of AZD1222 vaccination. This chain links TRBV6-6 with TRBJ1-4, with a tentative D call TRBD1 (6 bases). The clonotype comes from an adult in good health. CDR3 coding DNA: TGTGCCAGCCGTACAGGGACACTTAATGAAAAACTGTTTTTT. Amino acid sequence: CASRTGTLNEKLFF.